The present T cell receptor (beta chain) was sequenced within a study of PD-L1 blockade in urothelial cancer. Study information: About 85% of the roughly 30 patients comprised males who had bladder-origin urothelial cancer. Earlier, patients had received 0 to 3 chemotherapy regimens.

Pretreatment sampling and on-treatment sampling together yielded between 1 and 8 samples for each patient. Worth noting for this clone: The antigen remains unidentified.

Study-wide points: When pretreatment blood TCR clonality was below the median, it predicted better survival.

The protocol was immunoSEQ multiplex PCR, while the TCRdb copy is restricted to in-frame clones and leaves out a portion. The repertoire holds about 39,000 clones, with 85% to 90% as singletons. Germline V gene lookup returns CDR1 SGHRS and CDR2 YFSETQ. The CDR3 consists of 14 residues. Deletions cut 0 bases from V and 5 bases from J, with 11 bases between. The TCR sequence derives from a man aged 55 to 69 with urothelial cancer. The rearrangement joins TRBV5-1 to TRBJ1-1, with D possibly TRBD1 on 5 matching bases. The sequenced sample was PBMCs, obtained around atezolizumab (anti-PD-L1) treatment. The CDR3 spells CASSLDGGWTEAFF. DNA for the CDR3: TGCGCCAGCAGCTTGGACGGGGGGTGGACTGAAGCTTTCTTT.